This T cell receptor beta chain comes out of a study of graft-versus-host responses after intestinal transplantation. Looking at the study overall: For two to four years after anti-thymocyte globulin induction, all recipients took tacrolimus and steroids. Study outcomes and limitations: The study found high graft-versus-host to host-versus-graft clonal ratios in allografts of patients with graft-donor T cell macrochimerism. Early after transplant, HvG declines were associated with peak levels of circulating GvH clones. Among recipient marrow samples, GvH clones were found; some appeared first in ileum or blood.

A remark on this clone: What it binds is unknown.

V was pared by 2 bases and J by 4 bases, with 1 base of the junction left unmatched. The germline gives CDR1 SGDLS, CDR2 YYNGEE. The CDR3 loop spans 15 amino acids. The data were produced by immunoSEQ multiplex PCR, yet TCRdb's version contains in-frame clones alone and is incomplete. The sample has fewer than 50,000 clones, 90% to 95% seen once. V gene TRBV9 combines with J gene TRBJ2-1; 12 bases fit TRBD2. The sample here was PBMCs, taken 524 days after transplant. The TCR sequence derives from a human patient who received an intestinal transplant, so some T cells may come from the graft donor. The CDR3 reads CASSVTSGRYNEQFF. The CDR3 DNA follows: TGTGCCAGCAGCGTGACTAGCGGGAGATACAATGAGCAGTTCTTC.